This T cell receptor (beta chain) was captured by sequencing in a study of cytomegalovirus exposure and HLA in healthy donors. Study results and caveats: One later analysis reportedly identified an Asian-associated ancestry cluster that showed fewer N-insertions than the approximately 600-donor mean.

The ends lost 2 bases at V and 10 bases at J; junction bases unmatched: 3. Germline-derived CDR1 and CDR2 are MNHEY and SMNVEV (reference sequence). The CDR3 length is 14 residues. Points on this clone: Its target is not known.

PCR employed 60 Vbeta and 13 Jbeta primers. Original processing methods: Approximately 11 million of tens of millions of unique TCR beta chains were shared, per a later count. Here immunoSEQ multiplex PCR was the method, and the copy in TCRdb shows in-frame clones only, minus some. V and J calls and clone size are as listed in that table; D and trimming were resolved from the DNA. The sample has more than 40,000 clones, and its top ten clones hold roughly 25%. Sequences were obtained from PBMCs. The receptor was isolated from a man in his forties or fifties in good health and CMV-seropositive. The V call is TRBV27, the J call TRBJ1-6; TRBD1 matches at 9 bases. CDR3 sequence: CASSLPDRGSPLHF. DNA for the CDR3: TGTGCCAGCAGTTTACCCGACAGGGGGTCACCCCTCCACTTT.